This TCR beta chain was profiled in a study of T cells in Graves' hyperthyroidism and ophthalmopathy. Study results and caveats: Ophthalmopathy was predicted by the model a median of about 6.5 months ahead of onset. Appearing also in blood were most of the thyroid clonotypes expanded above 0.001.

This clonotype was seen ten or more times. What it binds is unknown. Amplified TCR beta CDR3 regions came from RNA transcripts. In the first-round RT-PCR of the TCR CDR3, the HTBI primer set was used. TCRdb recomputed calls from the multiplex PCR reads with MiXCR, one row per CDR3 protein. The table lists 600,000 to 750,000 distinct CDR3 sequences, around 16% of them singletons, with around a sixth in the top ten. Researchers defined stable Graves' hyperthyroidism as no ophthalmopathy progression within 18 months. Investigators excluded patients with uncontrolled infection, other autoimmune disease, pregnancy or lactation. Germline-derived CDR1 and CDR2 are SGHRS and YFSETQ. V shed 1 base and J 1 base; nucleotides not matched to a gene: 9. This CDR3 is 17 amino acids long.

The specimen sequenced was blood. The V call is TRBV5-1, the J call TRBJ2-3; the match to TRBD2 covers 7 bases. This clonotype was obtained from a man aged 50 or older with Graves' hyperthyroidism. The CDR3, as DNA: TGCGCCAGCAGCTTGCGGCTAGCGGAGGAGGGCACAGATACGCAGTATTTT. This encodes CASSLRLAEEGTDTQYF. The complete variable domain, with remaining parts taken from reference TRBV5-1 and TRBJ2-3, reads KAGVTQTPRYLIKTRGQQVTLSCSPISGHRSVSWYQQTPGQGLQFLFEYFSETQRNKGNFPGRFSGRQFSNSRSEMNVSTLELGDSALYLCASSLRLAEEGTDTQYFGPGTRLTVL.